This entry features one T cell receptor beta chain sequence. The antigen is undetermined. This specimen comes from a study of blood T cells in healthy people across ages. On the study more broadly: Every two T cells gave about one barcoded beta molecule via template switching.

Then a second PCR, running roughly 7 to 11 cycles, was carried out with a sample-barcoded 5' primer and a J-beta primer mix. TCRdb reanalysed the 5' RACE reads using MiXCR and keeps one entry per CDR3 protein. The sample shows roughly 1,000,000 distinct CDR3 sequences, approximately 25% of them seen only once. Overall study results and limits: TCR beta diversity per million T cells fell roughly linearly with age. Total diversity from one million sequenced T cells was likely underestimated.

The germline V gene has CDR1 SGHTA and CDR2 FQGNSA. The germline V and J ends were trimmed by 5 bases and 3 bases, with 14 bases remaining between them. The CDR3 extends over 14 amino acids. These data were also filed under a second study, of T cells of mothers and their children.

The TCR was taken from a girl aged 2-10 years in good health. V and J are TRBV7-2 and TRBJ2-7; perhaps TRBD1 as D (5 bases). The sequencing input was blood. The CDR3 DNA is TGTGCCAGCAGCCTCGGCGCAGGGAACTACGAGCAGTACTTC. Translated: CASSLGAGNYEQYF.